Each of the 15 T cell receptor beta chains below was sequenced from the same sample in a study of T-cell reconstitution after alpha-beta-depleted transplantation in children. This sample's TCRbeta library carried unique molecular identifier barcodes. TCRdb reprocessed the PCR reads via MiXCR and lists one record per CDR3 protein. This sample has a few hundred thousand distinct CDR3 sequences, with about a quarter found just once. Sequenced material: PBMCs, taken before TCRalphabeta/CD19-depleted stem cell transplant. The source is a boy under three years old with Wiskott-Aldrich syndrome, due to receive a stem cell transplant.

This clonotype was seen a few times. The V and J genes are TRBV5-1 and TRBJ2-7; D is tentatively TRBD1 or TRBD2 (5 bases each). V lost 0 bases and J lost 8, with 15 bases in between. CDR3 length: 14 amino acids. Germline CDR1 and CDR2: SGHRS and YFSETQ. The CDR3 DNA is TGCGCCAGCAGCTTGGAATCCGGGGCAGGGAAGCAGTACTTC. Protein product: CASSLESGAGKQYF.

Remarks on this clonotype: The junction does not match germline at one end; this may be a read error. The chain has TRBV18 and TRBJ1-2, with 7 positions matching TRBD1. The CDR3 has 14 residues. Germline V gene lookup returns CDR1 KGHSH and CDR2 LQKENI. The CDR3 bases are TGTGCCAGCTCACCAGAGACAGGGAAATATGGCGACACCTTC. Translating gives CASSPETGKYGDTF.

The chain carries TRBV12-3 or TRBV12-4 and TRBJ2-7, with TRBD2 matching 11 bases. The V segment lost 6 bases and the J segment 5 bases; nucleotides outside the gene matches: 9. The length of the CDR3 is 15 residues. CDR3: CASRGALAGVNEQYF. DNA for the CDR3: TGTGCCAGCAGGGGGGCACTAGCGGGAGTAAACGAGCAGTACTTC.

The chain uses TRBV15 and TRBJ2-1; 7 bases match TRBD2. CDR3 length equals 15 residues. With V trimmed by 8 bases and J by 4 bases, 11 bases remained unmatched. Germline loops: CDR1 LNHNV, CDR2 YYDKDF (reference sequence). This chain's CDR3 is CATRKGGSGYNEQFF. The CDR3 region has the DNA TGTGCCACCCGGAAGGGCGGGAGTGGGTACAATGAGCAGTTCTTC.

As to this clonotype: One junction end disagrees with the germline gene, perhaps due to a read error. V gene TRBV20-1 combines with J gene TRBJ2-1; 10 nucleotides match TRBD2. Germline values: CDR1 DFQATT, CDR2 SNEGSKA (reference sequence). The CDR3 spans 14 residues. Here the CDR3 reads CSARDPNSLAGKIF. The CDR3 nucleotides are TGCAGTGCTAGAGATCCCAACTCACTAGCGGGAAAAATCTTC.

This rearrangement joins TRBV5-1 to TRBJ2-1, with 7 bases fitting TRBD1. Germline assignment: CDR1 SGHRS and CDR2 YFSETQ. CDR3 length equals 15 residues. V shed 4 bases and J 0 bases; nucleotides not matched to a gene: 4. The CDR3 DNA is TGCGCCAGCAGCACGGGACAGAGCTCCTACAATGAGCAGTTCTTC. It yields the protein CASSTGQSSYNEQFF.

The rearrangement links TRBV5-1 to TRBJ1-1, with TRBD1 identical over 7 bases. Germline CDR1 and CDR2: SGHRS and YFSETQ. The CDR3 length is 16 residues. J gave up 4 bases and V 3 bases, and 12 bases lay outside the gene matches. This CDR3 is CASSSNRGEGGTEAFF. As DNA, the CDR3 is TGCGCCAGCAGCTCAAACAGGGGTGAGGGTGGCACTGAAGCTTTCTTT.

The gene calls are TRBV24-1 and TRBJ2-3, with D tentatively TRBD2 (6 bases). The CDR3 consists of 16 residues. Germline-derived CDR1 and CDR2 are KGHDR and SFDVKD. The germline V and J ends were trimmed by 4 bases and 1 base, with 14 bases remaining between them. The CDR3: CATSDHSGTGTDTQYF. The CDR3 DNA is TGTGCCACCAGTGACCATTCCGGGACTGGCACAGATACGCAGTATTTT.

This clonotype turned up a few times. The CDR3 sequence: CASRKILPGLAGDEQYF. The CDR3 coding sequence is TGCGCCAGCCGTAAGATCCTACCGGGACTAGCGGGAGACGAGCAGTACTTC. This chain connects TRBV5-1 to TRBJ2-7; 14 positions agree with TRBD2. J gave up 5 bases and V 7 bases, and 14 bases lay outside the gene matches. Germline lookup yields CDR1 SGHRS and CDR2 YFSETQ. This CDR3 has 17 residues. The full variable domain, completed using reference TRBV5-1 and TRBJ2-7, is KAGVTQTPRYLIKTRGQQVTLSCSPISGHRSVSWYQQTPGQGLQFLFEYFSETQRNKGNFPGRFSGRQFSNSRSEMNVSTLELGDSALYLCASRKILPGLAGDEQYFGPGTRLTVT.

This clonotype was seen a handful of times. This chain connects TRBV20-1 to TRBJ2-3; D is ambiguous. Trimming shortened V by 3 bases and J by 3 bases, and 10 bases separated the two germline ends. The CDR3 spans 13 residues. The germline V gene has CDR1 DFQATT and CDR2 SNEGSKA (reference sequence). CDR3 sequence reads: CSASNLGTDTQYF. The CDR3 DNA sequence: TGCAGTGCTAGCAATCTTGGGACAGATACGCAGTATTTT.

This chain uses TRBV29-1 with TRBJ2-1; 9 nucleotides match TRBD2. Trimming took 3 bases from V and 5 from J; bases not matched to a gene: 5. CDR1 SQVTM and CDR2 ANQGSEA come from the germline V gene. The CDR3 covers 14 residues. CDR3 in amino acids: CSVDASGIDNEQFF. CDR3 DNA: TGCAGCGTTGATGCTAGCGGGATAGACAATGAGCAGTTCTTC.

On this clonotype itself: It is unclear where the CDR3 begins or ends on the DNA, so no DNA is shown, and the CDR3 is as TCRdb lists it. V is TRBV12-3 or TRBV12-4 and J is TRBJ1-1; TRBD1 was called by the table and not checked on the DNA. The CDR3 totals 13 residues, both ends included. The CDR3: CASSSSTGQEAFF.

This chain links TRBV28 with TRBJ2-1, with TRBD1 as a possible D gene (5 bases). V lost 5 bases and J lost 10, with 24 bases in between. Germline V gene lookup returns CDR1 MDHEN and CDR2 SYDVKM. The CDR3 runs 16 residues. The CDR3 DNA reads TGTGCCAGCAGTCCAGGGTTGTTTCGCGCCTGGTGGGAGCAGTTCTTC. Translated: CASSPGLFRAWWEQFF.

This clonotype has a handful of counts. The rearrangement uses TRBV7-2 and TRBJ2-7, with 10 bases aligning to TRBD2. This CDR3 comprises 17 residues. Per germline, CDR1 SGHTA and CDR2 FQGNSA. With 5 bases clipped from V and 3 bases from J, the junction kept 13 bases outside the gene matches. The CDR3 reads CASSTPQDTSGNYEQYF. The CDR3 region has the DNA TGTGCCAGCAGCACACCCCAGGACACTAGCGGGAACTACGAGCAGTACTTC.

This clonotype was recorded a few times. V and J are TRBV10-1 and TRBJ2-3; D remains unclear. V was pared by 0 bases and J by 7 bases, with 17 bases between. The CDR3 contains 16 residues. Germline V gene sequence: CDR1 WNHNN, CDR2 SYGVQD (reference sequence). The CDR3 loop is CASSESSPGKIHTQYF. The CDR3, as DNA: TGCGCCAGCAGTGAGTCGTCACCAGGAAAGATCCATACGCAGTATTTT.